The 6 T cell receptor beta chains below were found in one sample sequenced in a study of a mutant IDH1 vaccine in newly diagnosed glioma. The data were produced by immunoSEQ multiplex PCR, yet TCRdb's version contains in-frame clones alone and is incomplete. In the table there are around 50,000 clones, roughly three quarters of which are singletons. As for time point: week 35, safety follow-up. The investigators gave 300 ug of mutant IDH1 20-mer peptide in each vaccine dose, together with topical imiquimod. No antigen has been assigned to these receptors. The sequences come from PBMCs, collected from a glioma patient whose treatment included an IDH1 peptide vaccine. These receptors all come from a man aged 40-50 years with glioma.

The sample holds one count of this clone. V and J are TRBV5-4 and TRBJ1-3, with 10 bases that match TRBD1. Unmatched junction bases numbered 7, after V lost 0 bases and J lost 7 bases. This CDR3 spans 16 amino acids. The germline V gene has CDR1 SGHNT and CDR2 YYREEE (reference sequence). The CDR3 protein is CASSLGPGQGSNTIYF. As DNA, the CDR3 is TGTGCCAGCAGCTTGGGGCCGGGACAGGGGTCGAACACCATATATTTT.

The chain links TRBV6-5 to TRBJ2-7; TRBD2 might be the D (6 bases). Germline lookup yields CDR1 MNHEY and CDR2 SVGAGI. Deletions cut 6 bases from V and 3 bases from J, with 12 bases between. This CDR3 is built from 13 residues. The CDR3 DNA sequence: TGTGCCAGCAGAGGAGGGCCCAACTACGAGCAGTACTTC. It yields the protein CASRGGPNYEQYF.

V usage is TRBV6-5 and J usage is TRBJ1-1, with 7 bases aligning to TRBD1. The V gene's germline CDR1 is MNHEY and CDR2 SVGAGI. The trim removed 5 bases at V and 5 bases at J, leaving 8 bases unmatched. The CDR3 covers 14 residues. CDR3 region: CASSVQGRETEAFF. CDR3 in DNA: TGTGCCAGCAGTGTACAGGGGCGGGAAACTGAAGCTTTCTTT.

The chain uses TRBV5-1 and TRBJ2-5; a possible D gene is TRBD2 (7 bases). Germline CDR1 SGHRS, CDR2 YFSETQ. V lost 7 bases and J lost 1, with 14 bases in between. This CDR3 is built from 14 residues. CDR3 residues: CASARGGAQETQYF. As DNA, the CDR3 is TGCGCCAGCGCAAGAGGGGGGGCCCAAGAGACCCAGTACTTC.

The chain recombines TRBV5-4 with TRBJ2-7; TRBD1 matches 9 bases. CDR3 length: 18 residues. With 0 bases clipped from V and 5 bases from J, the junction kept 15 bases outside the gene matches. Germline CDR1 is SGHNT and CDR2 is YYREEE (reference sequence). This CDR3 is CASSLGRGGGQGFHEQYF. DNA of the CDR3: TGTGCCAGCAGCTTGGGGAGAGGGGGGGGACAGGGTTTCCACGAGCAGTACTTC.

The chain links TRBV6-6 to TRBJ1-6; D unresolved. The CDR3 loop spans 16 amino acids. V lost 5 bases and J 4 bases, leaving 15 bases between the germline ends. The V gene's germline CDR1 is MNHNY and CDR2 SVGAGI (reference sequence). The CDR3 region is CASSTGFEGYNSPLHF. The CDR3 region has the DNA TGTGCCAGCAGTACTGGGTTCGAAGGGTATAATTCACCCCTCCACTTT.